One T cell receptor (beta chain) is described in this entry. The antigen is undetermined. These data come from a study of neoadjuvant anti-PD-1 for oral cavity cancer. Broader study findings: Pretreatment Treg/Th17 ratio correlated inversely with post-treatment tumor clonality. With a few patients per group, TCR findings need larger cohorts.

Germline CDR1 SGHTA, CDR2 FQGTGA. The CDR3 loop spans 15 amino acids. V was cut by 5 bases and J by 0 bases, with 11 bases left in between. The data were produced by immunoSEQ multiplex PCR, yet TCRdb's version contains in-frame clones alone and is incomplete. The sample has 75,000 or so clones, about four fifths seen once. The sample consisted of PBMCs, taken before nivolumab (anti-PD-1) treatment. This chain connects TRBV7-3 to TRBJ2-1; D unclear. The receptor was derived from a person aged 35-80 years with oral cavity squamous cell carcinoma. The CDR3 loop reads CASSPSRSSYNEQFF. As DNA, the CDR3 is TGTGCCAGCAGCCCCTCCAGGAGCTCCTACAATGAGCAGTTCTTC.